What follows is one T cell receptor beta chain and its context. This clonotype showed up just a few times. Its recognized antigen is unknown. No much larger clone exists at a distance of one base, and base qualities are not known. Library preparation used 5' RACE. Sequencing was performed on an Illumina HiSeq 2500. A second PCR of about 6 to 11 cycles was performed with a sample-barcoded 5' primer and a J-beta primer mix. A unique molecular identifier was introduced onto each TCR beta cDNA molecule by a template-switch 5' adaptor carrying 12 random nucleotides. Each sample yielded at least 2.5 million CDR3-containing paired-end reads. First-strand cDNA was synthesized from all RNA with the Mint cDNA synthesis kit, primed by a TRBC-specific oligonucleotide. Following uracil-DNA glycosylase treatment, all cDNA underwent a first 18-cycle PCR with the universal primers M1SS and BC2_uni_R. Regarding the original processing steps: Each sample was normalized by randomly selecting 1 million high-quality reads, each carrying a distinct molecular identifier. Instead of being binned into consensus sequences, reads that shared molecular identifiers were thrown out. CDR3 identification, clonotype clustering and error correction used MiTCR with a Q25 quality threshold and the strictest error-elimination algorithm. A nonparametric unseen species model using Euler transformation provided a lower-bound estimate of total TCR beta diversity. TCRdb applied fastp at Q25 and MiXCR to the public reads, then kept only in-frame beta chains. Records with the same CDR3 protein are collapsed into one entry carrying the most frequent genes and DNA. These V and J calls are TCRdb output, not the study's own analysis. The sample profile shows 1.5 million to 2 million distinct CDR3 sequences; around 48% of them were found once. The ten biggest clones cover 2.1% of the sample.

This entry comes from a study of blood T cells in healthy people across ages (dated by TCRdb to 2015 to 2017). In terms of the full investigation: In model experiments, template switching captured about one uniquely barcoded TCR beta cDNA molecule for every two T cells. Age-related changes in TCR beta repertoire diversity were measured in the study by deep sequencing normalized with unique cDNA molecular identifiers. The donors were split into four age groups: young (average 16 years), middle-aged (about 40), aged (62) and long-lived (roughly 86). Donors of different ages were randomly distributed across sequencing lanes to avoid experimental bias. The study analyzed two additional independent replicas of 1 million unique cDNA reads from the same blood draw for two donors, one aged 18 to 30 and one aged 80 or older. Overall results and qualifications from the work: Estimates of total diversity from one million sequenced T cells were regarded as lower bounds and underestimates. As age increased, observed TCR beta diversity per million T cells dropped in a roughly linear way, and a significant reduction was already evident by age around 41. Compared with the aged group, the long-lived group had more naive CD4+ T cells, fewer expanded clones and increased TCR diversity, a pattern suggesting age selection. There was a strong correlation between observed TCR beta diversity and the percentage of naive T cells measured by flow cytometry. Bulk unsorted PBMC profiling prevented conclusive comparison of naive and antigen-experienced compartments. Donor CMV infection status was unknown, potentially confounding age-related changes in expanded clonotypes.

Trimming takes 2 bases from V and 7 bases from J, and the germline ends sit 18 bases apart. From cysteine to phenylalanine, the CDR3 is 16 amino acids long. Solely the CDR3 DNA is kept, with 48 bases framed from the first base. Via the germline V gene (reference sequence), CDR1 is LGHDT and CDR2 YNNKEL. The donors were roughly 40 Caucasian individuals from Russia, aged roughly 6 to 100 years, who were systemically healthy. Ten milliliters of peripheral blood were drawn from each donor into EDTA-treated Vacutainer tubes. PBMCs were isolated by Ficoll-Paque density-gradient centrifugation, with at least 6 million obtained per sample. Trizol reagent was used to extract total RNA from the PBMCs, yielding at least 5 micrograms per sample. For every donor, an aliquot of PBMCs went through flow cytometry to measure the percentages of naive CD45RAhigh/CD27high T cells.

This sequence was found in a woman between 35 and 50 years old in good health. The specimen was blood. Recombination connected TRBV3-1 to TRBJ2-1; the best D guess is TRBD2, with 5 bases matching. The DNA reads TGTGCCAGCAGCCAACCAGCGGTCCTCAGGAGGAATGAGCAGTTCTTC. Its translation reads: CASSQPAVLRRNEQFF.